One and the same sample provided the 19 T cell receptor beta chains below, sequenced in a study of T-cell reconstitution after alpha-beta-depleted transplantation in children. Unique molecular identifiers were incorporated during preparation of the TCRbeta library. MiXCR, applied by TCRdb to the PCR reads, yields one record per CDR3 protein. The table has about 240,000 distinct CDR3 sequences, 9.5% to 15% seen once; the top ten hold over 2%. The sequencing used PBMCs from the stem cell graft donor, collected from the stem cell graft. The receptors were sampled from a human donor who donated a stem cell graft to a child with acute lymphoblastic leukemia.

There are many counts of this clonotype. The genes are TRBV29-1 and TRBJ2-1; D not resolved. CDR1 and CDR2 from the germline V gene are SQVTM and ANQGSEA. This CDR3 has 14 amino acids. V was pared by 4 bases and J by 4 bases, with 14 bases between. The CDR3 coding sequence is TGCAGCGTTGCGACGTACCCCTCGTACAATGAGCAGTTCTTC. It is translated as CSVATYPSYNEQFF.

This clonotype came up many times. The chain has TRBV5-1 and TRBJ1-6; 7 positions match TRBD1. With 0 bases clipped from V and 4 bases from J, the junction kept 4 bases outside the gene matches. CDR3 length: 16 residues. CDR1 and CDR2 from the germline V gene are SGHRS and YFSETQ. As DNA, the CDR3 is TGCGCCAGCAGCTTGGCCACACAGGGGTATAATTCACCCCTCCACTTT. It yields the protein CASSLATQGYNSPLHF.

DNA for the CDR3: TGTGCCAGCAGCCGGGACCTTTCCCGCCAAGAGACCCAGTACTTC. It is translated as CASSRDLSRQETQYF. The chain carries TRBV7-2 and TRBJ2-5; D is possibly TRBD1 or TRBD2 (5 bases each). With 5 bases removed from V and 1 base from J, the gap between germline ends came to 14 bases. The CDR3 sequence is 15 residues long. Germline loops: CDR1 SGHTA, CDR2 FQGNSA.

This clonotype occurred many times. CDR3 sequence (DNA): TGTGCCAGCAGCCGGACGCACAATGAGCAGTTCTTC. This sequence encodes CASSRTHNEQFF. The V call is TRBV6-5, the J call TRBJ2-1; no firm D call. The CDR3 length is 12 residues. The germline CDR1 and CDR2 sequences are MNHEY and SVGAGI. Trimming shortened V by 6 bases and J by 5 bases, and 8 bases separated the two germline ends.

This clonotype was observed a few times. V usage is TRBV4-2 and J usage is TRBJ1-2; 8 bases match TRBD1. J lost 3 bases, V lost 0 bases, and 9 bases had no gene match. Germline values: CDR1 LGHNA, CDR2 YNFKEQ. This CDR3 spans 17 amino acids. CDR3 sequence reads: CASSQDQGTGQHYGYTF. CDR3 coding DNA: TGTGCCAGCAGCCAAGATCAAGGGACAGGCCAGCACTATGGCTACACCTTC.

This clonotype was picked up many times. This rearrangement joins TRBV20-1 to TRBJ2-3; no clear D. CDR1 DFQATT and CDR2 SNEGSKA come from the germline V gene (reference sequence). V was clipped by 0 bases and J by 3 bases, with 22 bases between them. CDR3 length: 18 residues. The CDR3 DNA follows: TGCAGTGCTAGAGATCGGTTAGGAAGGATTGGGTCGACAGATACGCAGTATTTT. Residues: CSARDRLGRIGSTDTQYF.

This clonotype was counted ten times or more. V gene TRBV28 combines with J gene TRBJ2-7, with D hard to call. The CDR3 sequence is 13 residues long. Trimming cost V 3 bases and J 3 bases, with 9 bases left between them. Germline V gives CDR1 MDHEN, CDR2 SYDVKM. This CDR3 reads CASSFGLDYEQYF. CDR3 DNA: TGTGCCAGCAGTTTCGGGTTAGACTACGAGCAGTACTTC.

This clonotype was observed a few times. CDR3 residues: CASSAPSGGQFF. CDR3 DNA: TGTGCCAGCAGTGCTCCGTCAGGGGGACAGTTCTTC. The chain has TRBV25-1 and TRBJ2-1; 7 bases line up with TRBD1. V dropped 4 bases and J dropped 13; count of bases not matched to a gene: 7. The CDR3 is 12 amino acids. The germline V gene encodes CDR1 MGHDK and CDR2 SYGVNS.

V and J are TRBV2 and TRBJ2-5, with 14 bases fitting TRBD2. V lost 6 bases and J lost 6; bases outside the gene matches: 3. Germline V gives CDR1 SNHLY, CDR2 FYNNEI. This CDR3 has 14 residues. The CDR3 is CASRGLAGAQTQYF. CDR3 DNA sequence: TGTGCCAGCAGGGGACTAGCGGGAGCGCAGACCCAGTACTTC.

The rearrangement links TRBV12-3 or TRBV12-4 to TRBJ1-6, with D unresolved. The V end was cut by 7 bases, the J end by 9 bases, with 16 bases between. The CDR3 is 14 amino acids. The CDR3, as DNA: TGTGCCAGCACCCAAGGCGGGTCTGGTTCACCCCTCCACTTT. Translation gives CASTQGGSGSPLHF.

In this sample, this clonotype turned up many times. This rearrangement joins TRBV27 to TRBJ2-7; D possibly corresponds to TRBD2 (6 bases). The V end was cut by 7 bases, the J end by 3 bases, with 16 bases between. The germline CDR1 and CDR2 sequences are MNHEY and SMNVEV (reference sequence). The CDR3 contains 14 residues. CDR3 in amino acids: CASKPGTGLYEQYF. For the CDR3, the DNA is TGTGCCAGCAAGCCGGGGACGGGACTCTACGAGCAGTACTTC.

Ten or more counts support this clonotype. The rearrangement joins TRBV27 to TRBJ2-7; 11 nucleotides line up with TRBD2. V gave up 9 bases and J gave up 5 bases; unmatched junction bases: 3. The length of the CDR3 is 12 residues. Per the germline V gene, CDR1 is MNHEY and CDR2 is SMNVEV (reference sequence). In DNA form, the CDR3 reads TGTGCCAGTAGGGGACTAGCGGACGAGCAGTACTTC. The encoded protein is CASRGLADEQYF.

This clonotype was seen repeatedly, ten times or more. This sequence joins TRBV7-2 and TRBJ2-7; 10 positions agree with TRBD1. This CDR3 is built from 15 residues. In germline, CDR1 is SGHTA, CDR2 FQGNSA. Trimming cost V 2 bases and J 5 bases; bases outside gene matches: 6. The CDR3 DNA reads as TGTGCCAGCAGCTTAACCGGACAGGGGGTCCACGAGCAGTACTTC. Its protein is CASSLTGQGVHEQYF.

The rearrangement uses TRBV5-6 and TRBJ2-1; the D is unclear. Germline V gene lookup returns CDR1 SGHDT and CDR2 YYEEEE. V lost 7 bases and J lost 0, with 17 bases in between. The CDR3 contains 16 residues. The CDR3 nucleotides are TGTGCCAGCGGCCTCCGGCCCCAATTCTCCTACAATGAGCAGTTCTTC. As protein: CASGLRPQFSYNEQFF.

The CDR3 DNA reads as TGCGCCAGCAGCCACCTCCCGGGACAGGGCGCAGATACGCAGTATTTT. Residues: CASSHLPGQGADTQYF. The chain couples TRBV4-3 to TRBJ2-3, with 9 bases lining up with TRBD1. This CDR3 contains 16 residues. Germline CDR1 reads LGHNA; CDR2 reads YSLEER. The V and J ends lost 3 bases and 4 bases, in that order; junction bases with no gene match: 8.

This clonotype has at least ten counts. The genes are TRBV18 and TRBJ1-1; D possibly corresponds to TRBD1 (5 bases). Germline V lookup: CDR1 KGHSH, CDR2 LQKENI. The CDR3 loop spans 13 amino acids. Trimming removed 3 bases from V and 2 bases from J, with 7 bases in between. The CDR3 bases are TGTGCCAGCTCACCCCAGGGAAACACTGAAGCTTTCTTT. Translating gives CASSPQGNTEAFF.

The chain joins TRBV11-2 to TRBJ1-4; no firm D call. Trimming took off 2 bases at V and 8 bases at J, with 15 bases between the two ends. Germline CDR1 reads SGHAT; CDR2 reads FQNNGV. CDR3 length: 15 residues. The CDR3 reads CASSLQRLEPEKLFF. CDR3 in DNA: TGTGCCAGCAGCTTACAAAGGCTAGAACCCGAAAAACTGTTTTTT.

This clonotype appeared many times. The gene calls are TRBV11-2 and TRBJ2-2, with 12 bases identical to TRBD2. Trimming at V came to 5 bases and at J to 6 bases, leaving 16 bases not matched to a gene. This CDR3 contains 19 residues. CDR1 and CDR2 (germline): SGHAT, FQNNGV. The CDR3 DNA sequence: TGTGCCAGCAGCGCCCGGCCTAGCGGGAGGGCCGTAACGGCCGGGGAGCTGTTTTTT. Translating it yields CASSARPSGRAVTAGELFF.

This clonotype was observed at least ten times. This chain joins TRBV10-3 and TRBJ1-1; 7 bases are a match to TRBD1. Germline V gene lookup returns CDR1 ENHRY and CDR2 SYGVKD. Trimming cost V 10 bases and J 0 bases; bases outside gene matches: 20. This CDR3 spans 18 amino acids. In DNA, the CDR3 is TGTGCCACCTTGCCTAGGGGGCAGGGACCCCCCATGAACACTGAAGCTTTCTTT. It specifies CATLPRGQGPPMNTEAFF.